These 19 T cell receptor beta chains came from one sample sequenced in a study of Tregs in tolerant kidney transplant recipients. Using immunoSEQ multiplex PCR, the repertoire was profiled, and TCRdb retains in-frame clones only, with some absent. The repertoire table contains about 48,000 clones. The sequencing used CD4+ T cells from blood, collected before the transplant. The origin of the receptors is a human donor who received a combined kidney and bone marrow transplant.

Points on this clone: Read data end 3 residues before the CDR3 end; the end is taken from the germline J gene. The chain joins TRBV20-1 to TRBJ2-3; 8 nucleotides match TRBD2. The CDR3 is made up of 15 amino acids. The ends lost 3 bases at V and 0 bases at J; junction bases unmatched: 5. In germline, CDR1 is DFQATT, CDR2 SNEGSKA (reference sequence). CDR3 loop: CSASAGGISTDTQYF. The covered CDR3 bases are TGCAGTGCTAGCGCGGGGGGCATTAGCACAGATACG.

With respect to this clone: The CDR3 is cut off 3 residues early in the read; its end comes from the germline J gene. This chain links TRBV20-1 with TRBJ2-5, with 7 positions matching TRBD1. Germline V gives CDR1 DFQATT, CDR2 SNEGSKA (reference sequence). CDR3 length equals 16 residues. CDR3 DNA (partial): TGCAGCCATCTAAAGCTGGACAGGTTGTCCCAAGAGACC. Translated: CSHLKLDRLSQET. The full-length CDR3 reads as CSHLKLDRLSQETQYF.

Points on this clone: The observed sequence ends 3 residues before the CDR3 terminus, with the missing tail filled in from the germline J gene. V is TRBV11-3 and J is TRBJ2-1, with D possibly TRBD1 on 6 matching bases. Germline V gene sequence: CDR1 SGHNT, CDR2 YENEEA. V shed 3 bases and J shed 4 bases, with 10 bases lying between them. The CDR3 spans 14 residues. Incomplete CDR3 DNA: TGTGCCAGCAGCTTGGACAGAGCATACAATGAG. Translating it yields CASSLDRAYNE. The whole CDR3 is CASSLDRAYNEQFF.

About this clone: The CDR3 is cut off 3 residues early in the read; its end comes from the germline J gene. The rearrangement joins TRBV20-1 to TRBJ2-3; 8 bases agree with TRBD2. Trimming took 0 bases from V and 5 from J; bases not matched to a gene: 7. Germline CDR1 is DFQATT and CDR2 is SNEGSKA (reference sequence). This CDR3 is built from 15 residues. The covered CDR3 bases are TGCAGTGCTAGAGATAGGCGGCTAGCGGGAGATACG. Amino acids: CSARDRRLAGDT. Given in full, the CDR3 is CSARDRRLAGDTQYF.

On this clone itself: The CDR3 is cut off 3 residues early in the read; its end comes from the germline J gene. The chain is built from TRBV4-2 and TRBJ1-3; D is possibly TRBD1 (6 bases). The CDR3 loop spans 20 amino acids. CDR1 is LGHNA, CDR2 YNFKEQ, per germline. The V end lost 4 bases, the J end lost 0 bases, and 25 bases lay between the germline ends. CDR3 amino acids: CASSPTDSRDRLDSGNTIYF. The sequenced CDR3 bases are TGTGCCAGCAGCCCTACCGACTCCCGCGACAGGCTAGACTCTGGAAACACC.

Comments on this clone: The CDR3 end falls 3 residues outside the read, so it is completed with the germline J gene. The chain joins TRBV19 to TRBJ1-4, with D perhaps TRBD1 (6 bases). Germline CDR1 reads LNHDA; CDR2 reads SQIVND (reference sequence). This CDR3 has 15 amino acids. V was cut by 3 bases and J by 4 bases, with 12 bases left in between. CDR3 loop: CASSIIGTNNEKLFF. Partial CDR3 DNA: TGTGCCAGTAGTATTATCGGGACAAATAATGAAAAA.

The CDR3 reads CASSGRQGLNQPQHF. The part of the CDR3 DNA that was read is TGTGCCAGCAGTGGTAGACAGGGACTTAATCAGCCC. The chain employs TRBV6-1 and TRBJ1-5; 7 nucleotides align to TRBD1. The read terminates 3 residues ahead of where the CDR3 ends, so the germline J gene completes it. The CDR3 contains 15 residues. V dropped 4 bases and J dropped 4; count of bases not matched to a gene: 7. Germline CDR1 MNHNS, CDR2 SASEGT.

Points on this clone: The read halts 3 residues ahead of the CDR3 end, with the missing end drawn from the germline J gene. The chain employs TRBV5-1 and TRBJ2-5; 9 bases line up with TRBD2. Germline values: CDR1 SGHRS, CDR2 YFSETQ. Trimming cost V 4 bases and J 2 bases; bases outside gene matches: 3. The CDR3 extends over 14 amino acids. The CDR3 bases that were read are TGCGCCAGCAGCCCCGCGGGGGGGCAAGAGACC. This sequence encodes CASSPAGGQET. The entire CDR3 is CASSPAGGQETQYF.

Details on this clone: The DNA ends 3 residues before the CDR3 does, and the rest of the CDR3 is filled in from the germline J gene. The chain has TRBV7-2 and TRBJ1-4; TRBD1 agrees at 8 bases. The CDR3 is 15 amino acids. Germline V lookup: CDR1 SGHTA, CDR2 FQGNSA. V lost 4 bases and J lost 4; bases outside the gene matches: 5. The CDR3 region is CASSSRQGSNEKLFF. The DNA read from the CDR3 is TGTGCCAGCAGCTCTAGACAGGGGAGTAATGAAAAA.

Remarks on this clone: The read is 3 residues too short to cover the CDR3 end, so that end is filled in from the germline J gene. V is TRBV7-2 and J is TRBJ1-2, with 10 bases lining up with TRBD1. The length of the CDR3 is 13 residues. Germline CDR1 reads SGHTA; CDR2 reads FQGNSA. Losses at the gene ends were 4 bases for V and 6 bases for J; bases not matched to a gene: 2. Here the CDR3 reads CASSSGQGNGYTF. Partial CDR3 DNA: TGTGCCAGCAGCTCGGGACAGGGGAATGGC.

Points on this clone: Coverage ceases 3 residues before the CDR3 finishes, and the germline J gene fills in the end. Other DNA sequences in the sample encode the same CDR3. The chain recombines TRBV18 with TRBJ1-1; a weak D match, TRBD1 (6 bases). Germline values: CDR1 KGHSH, CDR2 LQKENI. Trimming took 1 base from V and 0 from J, leaving 12 bases between them. This CDR3 has 16 residues. The covered CDR3 bases are TGTGCCAGCTCACCACAAGGACAGAACGTGAACACTGAA. This gives the protein CASSPQGQNVNTE. The full CDR3 sequence reads CASSPQGQNVNTEAFF.

Note on this clone: With the read ending 3 residues before the CDR3 end, the germline J gene is used to fill in that end. The chain combines TRBV6-2 or TRBV6-3 with TRBJ2-7; the match to TRBD2 covers 13 bases. CDR1 is MNHEY and CDR2 is SVGEGT in the germline V gene. V shed 3 bases and J 6 bases; nucleotides not matched to a gene: 2. The CDR3 covers 14 residues. The CDR3 bases that were read are TGTGCCAGCAGTTATCGACTAGCGGGAGGCGAG. This codes for CASSYRLAGGE. The complete CDR3 protein is CASSYRLAGGEQYF.

Regarding this clone: The CDR3 end lies 3 residues beyond the end of the read and is filled in from the germline J gene. The V and J genes are TRBV2 and TRBJ2-2, with 8 bases identical to TRBD1. V lost 7 bases, J lost 0 bases, and 4 bases stayed unmatched. Germline loops: CDR1 SNHLY, CDR2 FYNNEI. This CDR3 has 15 amino acids. CDR3 DNA (partial): TGTGCCAGCACCGCGGACAGGGCGAACACCGGGGAG. It encodes CASTADRANTGE. The full CDR3 reads CASTADRANTGELFF.

Concerning this clone itself: From the germline J gene comes the end of the CDR3, since the read stops 3 residues before it. V and J are TRBV7-9 and TRBJ1-5; D uncertain. V lost 5 bases, J lost 4 bases, and 6 bases lay in between. Germline V gene sequence: CDR1 SEHNR, CDR2 FQNEAQ (reference sequence). This CDR3 is built from 12 residues. This CDR3 is CASSPPNQPQHF. The sequenced CDR3 bases are TGTGCCAGCAGCCCCCCGAATCAGCCC.

Concerning this clone itself: The CDR3 is cut off 3 residues early in the read; its end comes from the germline J gene. This chain joins TRBV6-2 or TRBV6-3 and TRBJ2-3, with TRBD2 identical over 12 bases. CDR3 length: 16 residues. V dropped 0 bases and J dropped 4; count of bases not matched to a gene: 2. CDR1 and CDR2 (germline): MNHEY, SVGEGT. The sequenced part of the CDR3 DNA is TGTGCCAGCAGTTACTCGACTAGCGGGAGTCCAGATACG. It translates to CASSYSTSGSPDT. Given in full, the CDR3 is CASSYSTSGSPDTQYF.

In regard to this clone: The read ends 3 residues shy of where the CDR3 ends; the end is completed using the germline J gene. The gene calls are TRBV18 and TRBJ2-3; 7 bases agree with TRBD1. From germline, CDR1 is KGHSH and CDR2 LQKENI. J was trimmed by 3 bases and V by 4 bases; bases with no gene match: 4. This CDR3 is 14 amino acids long. The CDR3 bases that were read are TGTGCCAGCTCACAGCAACAGGGGACAGATACG. Its translation is CASSQQQGTDT. The CDR3, in full, reads CASSQQQGTDTQYF.

Turning to this clone: The CDR3 end falls 3 residues outside the read, so it is completed with the germline J gene. The rearrangement joins TRBV5-6 to TRBJ2-7, with 7 bases that match TRBD1. Trimming took 2 bases from V and 0 from J; bases not matched to a gene: 5. Germline CDR1 and CDR2: SGHDT and YYEEEE. The CDR3 totals 15 residues. Partial CDR3 DNA: TGTGCCAGCAGCTTAGAGGACAGGCGCTCCTACGAG. As protein: CASSLEDRRSYE. The entire CDR3 protein reads CASSLEDRRSYEQYF.

Note on this clone: Read coverage stops 3 residues before the CDR3 terminus; the germline J gene supplies the remainder. The J gene is TRBJ1-4, the V gene TRBV29-1; D possibly corresponds to TRBD1 (5 bases). Germline V gives CDR1 SQVTM, CDR2 ANQGSEA. CDR3 size: 15 residues. Trimming cost V 4 bases and J 3 bases, with 15 bases left between them. The sequenced CDR3 bases are TGCAGCGTTGGACTCCCGCAGGGCTCTAATGAAAAA. Protein product: CSVGLPQGSNEK. The whole CDR3 sequence is CSVGLPQGSNEKLFF.

A note on this clone: From the germline J gene comes the end of the CDR3, since the read stops 3 residues before it. The chain is built from TRBV7-6 and TRBJ2-5; TRBD2 matches at 15 bases. Looked up from germline, CDR1 is SGHVS and CDR2 is FNYEAQ. The CDR3 extends over 16 amino acids. V was pared by 3 bases and J by 5 bases, with 4 bases of the junction left unmatched. The CDR3 loop reads CASSLGLAGGGETQYF. CDR3 bases read: TGTGCCAGCAGCTTGGGACTAGCGGGAGGCGGGGAGACC. The complete variable domain, with remaining parts taken from reference TRBV7-6 and TRBJ2-5, reads GAGVSQSPRYKVTKRGQDVALRCDPISGHVSLYWYRQALGQGPEFLTYFNYEAQQDKSGLPNDRFSAERPEGSISTLTIQRTEQRDSAMYRCASSLGLAGGGETQYFGPGTRLLVL.